The next 19 T cell receptor beta chains were all read from a single sample in a study of T cells in Graves' hyperthyroidism and ophthalmopathy. What was amplified from RNA transcripts were TCR beta CDR3 regions. The HTBI set primed first-round TCR CDR3 RT-PCR. TCRdb redid the calling of the multiplex PCR reads with MiXCR, one entry per CDR3 protein. The data hold approximately 510,000 distinct CDR3 sequences, with 40% to 50% observed a single time. The sample consisted of peripheral blood or thyroid tissue (not recorded which). These receptors were taken from an adult woman with Graves' disease, either hyperthyroidism or ophthalmopathy (not recorded which).

This clonotype was recorded many times. The V and J genes are TRBV29-1 and TRBJ1-5; 9 nucleotides line up with TRBD1. J gave up 6 bases and V 4 bases, and 4 bases lay outside the gene matches. Germline V gives CDR1 SQVTM, CDR2 ANQGSEA. There are 13 residues in the CDR3. The CDR3 loop is CSVGQGGGQPQHF. The CDR3 bases are TGCAGCGTTGGACAGGGGGGGGGTCAGCCCCAGCATTTT.

The chain employs TRBV7-8 and TRBJ1-6, with 9 bases identical to TRBD1. Trimming removed 5 bases from V and 10 bases from J; junction bases left unmatched: 9. Germline V CDR1 and CDR2: SGHVS, FQNEAQ. CDR3 length: 15 residues. The CDR3 sequence: CASSPWTGVESPLHF. CDR3 coding DNA: TGTGCCAGCAGCCCGTGGACAGGGGTAGAATCACCCCTCCACTTT.

V is TRBV12-3 or TRBV12-4 and J is TRBJ1-4; D uncertain. V dropped 2 bases and J dropped 9 bases, with 10 bases sitting between them. The CDR3 is 13 amino acids. The CDR3 coding sequence is TGTGCCAGCAGTTTATACAGCTCCCAAAAACTGTTTTTT. Translation gives CASSLYSSQKLFF.

J is TRBJ2-2 and V is TRBV7-2; maybe TRBD1 (6 bases). V was trimmed by 0 bases and J by 9 bases, leaving 11 bases between them. This CDR3 contains 14 residues. The germline V gene has CDR1 SGHTA and CDR2 FQGNSA. The CDR3 nucleotides read TGTGCCAGCAGCTTAGCAGGGACACCTTGGGAGCTGTTTTTT. It is translated as CASSLAGTPWELFF. Based on the CDR3 plus reference TRBV7-2 and TRBJ2-2, the full variable domain is GAGVSQSPSNKVTEKGKDVELRCDPISGHTALYWYRQSLGQGLEFLIYFQGNSAPDKSGLPSDRFSAERTGGSVSTLTIQRTQQEDSAVYLCASSLAGTPWELFFGEGSRLTVL.

This clonotype was seen ten or more times. The chain uses TRBV13 and TRBJ1-3; possible D gene TRBD1, 5 bases. Per germline, CDR1 PRHDT and CDR2 FYEKMQ (reference sequence). The CDR3 sequence is 15 residues long. With 5 bases removed from V and 2 bases from J, the gap between germline ends came to 13 bases. The CDR3 loop reads CASSAPRGPGNTIYF. The CDR3 DNA follows: TGTGCCAGCAGCGCCCCCCGGGGACCTGGAAACACCATATATTTT.

Many counts were recorded for this clonotype. V usage is TRBV7-9 and J usage is TRBJ1-1; D gene uncertain. This CDR3 has 13 amino acids. V lost 6 bases, J lost 0 bases, and 8 bases lay in between. Looked up from germline, CDR1 is SEHNR and CDR2 is FQNEAQ (reference sequence). The CDR3 DNA reads as TGTGCCAGCAGTTTTGCGATGAACACTGAAGCTTTCTTT. Translation gives CASSFAMNTEAFF.

The chain combines TRBV10-3 with TRBJ2-2, with D tentatively TRBD2 (5 bases). The CDR3 runs to 17 residues. CDR1 is ENHRY and CDR2 is SYGVKD in the germline V gene. Trimming removed 6 bases at V and 0 bases at J, with 17 bases between. Here the CDR3 reads CAISNLWSGANTGELFF. The CDR3 DNA reads TGTGCCATCAGCAATCTTTGGAGCGGCGCGAACACCGGGGAGCTGTTTTTT.

This clonotype has more than one count but fewer than ten. This could be a read error, since a much larger clone is one nucleotide away. The chain combines TRBV20-1 with TRBJ1-2; TRBD1 agrees at 7 bases. There are 14 residues in the CDR3. Germline V lookup: CDR1 DFQATT, CDR2 SNEGSKA (reference sequence). CDR3 in amino acids: CSARERDSTYGCTF. The CDR3 DNA reads as TGCAGTGCTAGAGAAAGGGACAGCACCTATGGCTGCACCTTC.

The chain uses TRBV29-1 and TRBJ2-5, with 7 bases matching TRBD2. The germline gives CDR1 SQVTM, CDR2 ANQGSEA. The CDR3 sequence is 15 residues long. Unmatched junction bases numbered 8, after V lost 0 bases and J lost 4 bases. CDR3 nucleotide sequence: TGCAGCGTTGAAGATCTTAGCGGGTTTAGAGAGACCCAGTACTTC. Encoded protein: CSVEDLSGFRETQYF. Using reference TRBV29-1 and TRBJ2-5 for the parts outside the CDR3, the full variable domain is SAVISQKPSRDICQRGTSLTIQCQVDSQVTMMFWYRQQPGQSLTLIATANQGSEATYESGFVIDKFPISRPNLTFSTLTVSNMSPEDSSIYLCSVEDLSGFRETQYFGPGTRLLVL.

This clonotype appeared a few times. The chain recombines TRBV4-2 with TRBJ1-2; perhaps TRBD1 as D (6 bases). Trimming pared 4 bases from V and 4 bases from J, leaving 16 bases between. The CDR3 runs 15 residues. CDR1 LGHNA and CDR2 YNFKEQ come from the germline V gene. This CDR3 is CASSRTSRGSYGYTF. CDR3 coding DNA: TGTGCCAGCAGCCGGACATCCAGGGGAAGCTATGGCTACACCTTC.

The V gene is TRBV28, the J gene TRBJ1-1; D is ambiguous. The CDR3 has 16 residues. V lost 7 bases, J lost 4 bases, and 22 bases lay in between. Germline V gene sequence: CDR1 MDHEN, CDR2 SYDVKM. The DNA for the CDR3 is TGTGCCAGCACATTAGACGGGCCGGCTCGGATCACTGAAGCTTTCTTT. It encodes CASTLDGPARITEAFF.

This clonotype showed up many times. V and J are TRBV5-5 and TRBJ1-4; possible D gene TRBD1, 5 bases. The CDR3 extends over 15 amino acids. Trimming pared 2 bases from V and 3 bases from J, leaving 11 bases between. Germline CDR1 SGHKS, CDR2 YYEKEE (reference sequence). This CDR3 reads CASSLNGHSNEKLFF. CDR3 DNA sequence: TGTGCCAGCAGCTTAAATGGACACTCTAATGAAAAACTGTTTTTT.

This clonotype was picked up many times. This chain connects TRBV19 to TRBJ1-5; weak D call: TRBD1 (6 bases). Germline CDR1 is LNHDA and CDR2 is SQIVND (reference sequence). V was pared by 3 bases and J by 13 bases, with 13 bases between. This CDR3 is 12 amino acids long. Here the CDR3 reads CASSILTGNQHF. The CDR3 region has the DNA TGTGCCAGTAGTATCCTTACAGGGAATCAGCATTTT.

V gene TRBV29-1 combines with J gene TRBJ2-7, with a possible D match to TRBD2 (6 bases). Germline V CDR1 and CDR2: SQVTM, ANQGSEA. There are 13 residues in the CDR3. Trimming shortened V by 5 bases and J by 1 base, and 12 bases separated the two germline ends. CDR3 sequence reads: CSVPGGTSYEQYF. The DNA for the CDR3 is TGCAGCGTTCCCGGGGGAACTTCCTACGAGCAGTACTTC.

The chain is built from TRBV25-1 and TRBJ1-1, with 7 bases fitting TRBD1. V trimming: 8 bases; J trimming: 4 bases; junction bases outside the gene matches: 7. This CDR3 spans 13 amino acids. Germline CDR1 is MGHDK and CDR2 is SYGVNS. CDR3 sequence: CASVRDSRTEAFF. DNA of the CDR3: TGTGCCAGCGTGAGGGACAGCCGCACTGAAGCTTTCTTT.

This clonotype was observed a handful of times. The rearrangement uses TRBV29-1 and TRBJ2-5; TRBD2 matches at 9 bases. This CDR3 contains 14 residues. In germline, CDR1 is SQVTM, CDR2 ANQGSEA. V was clipped by 4 bases and J by 7 bases; unmatched bases: 10. Here the CDR3 reads CSVVWSSGRVTQYF. CDR3 bases: TGCAGCGTTGTGTGGAGTAGCGGGAGAGTGACCCAGTACTTC.

The chain combines TRBV29-1 with TRBJ1-1; 7 bases fit TRBD1. CDR3 length: 16 amino acids. V lost 6 bases and J lost 3; bases outside the gene matches: 16. Germline V gene data show CDR1 as SQVTM and CDR2 as ANQGSEA. The CDR3 loop reads CSVPSGEGAWDTEAFF. The CDR3 DNA reads as TGCAGCGTCCCCTCCGGTGAGGGGGCATGGGACACTGAAGCTTTCTTT.

The rearrangement joins TRBV15 to TRBJ1-1; no firm D call. In germline, CDR1 is LNHNV, CDR2 YYDKDF (reference sequence). V lost 3 bases and J lost 1, with 3 bases in between. The CDR3 loop spans 12 amino acids. The CDR3 region is CATSSENTEAFF. In DNA, the CDR3 is TGTGCCACCAGCAGCGAGAACACTGAAGCTTTCTTT.

V usage is TRBV6-5 and J usage is TRBJ1-3; tentatively, D is TRBD1 (6 bases). The V end was cut by 4 bases, the J end by 1 base, with 11 bases between. The germline V gene has CDR1 MNHEY and CDR2 SVGAGI. This CDR3 contains 15 residues. The DNA for the CDR3 is TGTGCCAGCAGTTGGACAGCCTATTCTGGAAACACCATATATTTT. Translated, it gives CASSWTAYSGNTIYF.